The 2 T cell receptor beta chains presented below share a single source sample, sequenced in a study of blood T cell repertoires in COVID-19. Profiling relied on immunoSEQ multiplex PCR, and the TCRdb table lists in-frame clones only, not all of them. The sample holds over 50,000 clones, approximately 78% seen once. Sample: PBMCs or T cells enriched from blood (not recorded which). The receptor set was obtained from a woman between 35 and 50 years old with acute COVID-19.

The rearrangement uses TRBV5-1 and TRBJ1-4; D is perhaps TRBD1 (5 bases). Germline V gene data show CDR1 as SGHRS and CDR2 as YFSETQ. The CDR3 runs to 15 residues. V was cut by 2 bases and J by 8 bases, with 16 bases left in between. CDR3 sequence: CASSLIGDSQEKLFF. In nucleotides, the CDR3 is TGCGCCAGCAGCTTAATTGGGGACTCGCAAGAAAAACTGTTTTTT.

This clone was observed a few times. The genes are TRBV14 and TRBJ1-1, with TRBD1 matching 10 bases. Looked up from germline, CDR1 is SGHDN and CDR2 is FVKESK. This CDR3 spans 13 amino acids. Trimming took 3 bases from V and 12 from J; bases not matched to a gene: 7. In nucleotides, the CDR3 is TGTGCCAGCAGCCAGGGACAGGGGATTAGGTCTTTCTTT. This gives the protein CASSQGQGIRSFF. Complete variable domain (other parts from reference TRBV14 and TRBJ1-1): EAGVTQFPSHSVIEKGQTVTLRCDPISGHDNLYWYRRVMGKEIKFLLHFVKESKQDESGMPNNRFLAERTGGTYSTLKVQPAELEDSGVYFCASSQGQGIRSFFGQGTRLTVV.